The 22 T cell receptor beta chains presented below share a single source sample, sequenced in a study of blood T cell repertoires in COVID-19. Sequencing was performed with immunoSEQ multiplex PCR; in TCRdb, only in-frame clones are kept and a portion is missing. Seen here are some 190,000 clones, about 88% observed once, and the top ten hold approximately 4.5%. Sequenced input: peripheral blood. All receptors come from a human donor in a cohort sampled during active COVID-19.

The chain combines TRBV27 with TRBJ2-5; 11 positions match TRBD2. This CDR3 has 12 amino acids. In germline, CDR1 is MNHEY, CDR2 SMNVEV (reference sequence). V dropped 10 bases and J dropped 9; count of bases not matched to a gene: 7. Here the CDR3 DNA reads TGTGCCACAACTAGCGGGAGTAGGGCCCAGTACTTC. Translation gives CATTSGSRAQYF.

This rearrangement joins TRBV29-1 to TRBJ2-2; D is unresolved. This CDR3 contains 13 residues. Germline CDR1 SQVTM, CDR2 ANQGSEA. Trimming stripped 4 bases from V and 7 bases from J, with 13 bases between. CDR3 in amino acids: CSVVMRLGGELFF. For the CDR3, the DNA is TGCAGCGTTGTAATGAGGTTAGGCGGGGAGCTGTTTTTT.

The chain joins TRBV10-3 to TRBJ2-7; D unresolved. Germline lookup yields CDR1 ENHRY and CDR2 SYGVKD. The CDR3 length is 14 residues. V lost 6 bases and J lost 2, with 14 bases in between. The CDR3: CAISGHEVPYEQYF. Here the CDR3 DNA reads TGTGCCATCAGCGGTCACGAGGTTCCCTACGAGCAGTACTTC.

The rearrangement joins TRBV28 to TRBJ2-1; D call uncertain. Per the germline V gene, CDR1 is MDHEN and CDR2 is SYDVKM. V lost 5 bases to trimming and J lost 7 bases, with 9 bases between them. The CDR3 loop spans 12 amino acids. CDR3: CASSTRKNEQFF. The CDR3 nucleotides read TGTGCCAGCAGTACGAGGAAGAATGAGCAGTTCTTC. The full variable domain, with the rest looked up from reference TRBV28 and TRBJ2-1, is DVKVTQSSRYLVKRTGEKVFLECVQDMDHENMFWYRQDPGLGLRLIYFSYDVKMKEKGDIPEGYSVSREKKERFSLILESASTNQTSMYLCASSTRKNEQFFGPGTRLTVL.

The rearrangement joins TRBV7-9 to TRBJ2-7, with 7 bases fitting TRBD2. Germline CDR1 SEHNR, CDR2 FQNEAQ (reference sequence). There are 16 residues in the CDR3. The V and J ends lost 2 bases and 3 bases, in that order; junction bases with no gene match: 10. The CDR3 spells CASSLLRPGGYYEQYF. The CDR3 nucleotides are TGTGCCAGCAGCTTACTTAGACCCGGGGGGTACTACGAGCAGTACTTC.

This clone was recorded once. This chain links TRBV18 with TRBJ1-2, with D maybe TRBD1 (6 bases). Germline V gives CDR1 KGHSH, CDR2 LQKENI. CDR3 length equals 15 residues. V was pared by 3 bases and J by 0 bases, with 11 bases between. The CDR3 region has the DNA TGTGCCAGCTCACCGACAGGAGTCTCTAACTATGGCTACACCTTC. Protein: CASSPTGVSNYGYTF.

The chain recombines TRBV3-1 (or the pseudogene TRBV3-2) with TRBJ1-2; 7 bases are shared with TRBD1. V lost 5 bases, J lost 5 bases, and 2 bases stayed unmatched. This CDR3 region has 12 residues. Germline V gene lookup returns CDR1 LGHDT and CDR2 YNNKEL (reference sequence). The CDR3 here is CASSAQGYGYTF. CDR3 nucleotides: TGTGCCAGCAGCGCACAGGGGTATGGCTACACCTTC.

V gene TRBV4-1 combines with J gene TRBJ2-7, with TRBD1 matching 8 bases. Trimming removed 3 bases from V and 0 bases from J; junction bases left unmatched: 7. CDR3 length: 16 residues. In germline, CDR1 is MGHRA, CDR2 YSYEKL. CDR3 sequence: CASSHLRTGNSYEQYF. CDR3 coding DNA: TGCGCCAGCAGCCATCTTCGGACAGGGAACTCCTACGAGCAGTACTTC.

CDR3 amino acids: CASSIRTGQFEAFF. CDR3 in DNA: TGTGCCAGTAGTATACGAACGGGACAGTTTGAAGCTTTCTTT. V and J are TRBV19 and TRBJ1-1, with 7 bases aligning to TRBD1. Germline V lookup: CDR1 LNHDA, CDR2 SQIVND (reference sequence). The CDR3 has 14 residues. V lost 2 bases and J lost 7; bases outside the gene matches: 7.

Note on this clone: Other DNA sequences of this sample code for an identical CDR3. The chain uses TRBV5-4 and TRBJ2-1; D is possibly TRBD2 (6 bases). The V gene lost 4 bases and the J gene lost 2 bases, with 13 bases spanning the gap. The CDR3 runs to 15 residues. CDR1 is SGHNT, CDR2 YYREEE, per germline (reference sequence). CDR3 coding DNA: TGTGCCAGCAGCCTGGACGGGACTCCCTACAATGAGCAGTTCTTC. Protein sequence: CASSLDGTPYNEQFF.

This chain uses TRBV6-1 with TRBJ2-5; 7 bases map to TRBD1. Losses at the gene ends were 2 bases for V and 5 bases for J; bases not matched to a gene: 8. The germline V gene encodes CDR1 MNHNS and CDR2 SASEGT. The CDR3 contains 15 residues. The CDR3 nucleotides are TGTGCCAGCAGTGAAATGAAGGGGGCGTTTGAGACCCAGTACTTC. Amino acid sequence: CASSEMKGAFETQYF.

The genes are TRBV30 and TRBJ1-2, with 8 nucleotides matching TRBD1. V lost 4 bases, J lost 3 bases, and 7 bases stayed unmatched. The CDR3 has 14 amino acids. Germline V gene lookup returns CDR1 GTSNPN and CDR2 SVGIG (reference sequence). The CDR3 DNA reads as TGTGCCTGGACAGGGGGCCGGCGTGACTATGGCTACACCTTC. Encoded protein: CAWTGGRRDYGYTF.

CDR3 sequence (DNA): TGTGCCAGCAGCTTAGAGGCGGGACAGGCGAACACTGAAGCTTTCTTT. This codes for CASSLEAGQANTEAFF. The V gene is TRBV11-2, the J gene TRBJ1-1, with 8 nucleotides matching TRBD1. V was clipped by 0 bases and J by 1 base; unmatched bases: 4. This CDR3 comprises 16 residues. CDR1 is SGHAT and CDR2 is FQNNGV in the germline V gene.

The chain joins TRBV9 to TRBJ2-1; no reliable D call. V shed 0 bases and J shed 8 bases, with 12 bases lying between them. Per germline, CDR1 SGDLS and CDR2 YYNGEE. The CDR3 extends over 14 amino acids. Written as DNA, the CDR3 is TGTGCCAGCAGCGTAGATTCCCGTATCTATGAGCAGTTCTTC. Translation: CASSVDSRIYEQFF.

The gene calls are TRBV4-1 and TRBJ1-4, with D possibly matching TRBD1 (6 bases). Germline CDR1 is MGHRA and CDR2 is YSYEKL. This CDR3 has 15 amino acids. The V end lost 4 bases, the J end lost 1 base, and 10 bases lay between the germline ends. The CDR3 here is CASSLVGGTNEKLFF. CDR3 nucleotide sequence: TGCGCCAGCAGCCTTGTAGGGGGAACTAATGAAAAACTGTTTTTT.

Written as DNA, the CDR3 is TGTGCCAGCAGTTTTACAGCCTCCTATAATTCACCCCTCCACTTT. Translated: CASSFTASYNSPLHF. The chain couples TRBV28 to TRBJ1-6; D is undetermined. Germline V gene sequence: CDR1 MDHEN, CDR2 SYDVKM. The ends were cut back, 3 bases at V and 0 bases at J, with 6 bases in the middle. The CDR3 is 15 residues long.

The chain links TRBV5-1 to TRBJ2-7; 8 bases line up with TRBD2. Germline CDR1 SGHRS, CDR2 YFSETQ. The V gene end was trimmed by 4 bases and the J gene end by 8 bases; junction bases not matched to a gene: 11. CDR3 length equals 14 residues. DNA of the CDR3: TGCGCCAGCAGCCCAAACGGGGGGGAACAGAAGCAGTACTTC. The encoded protein is CASSPNGGEQKQYF.

The V gene is TRBV15, the J gene TRBJ2-1; D is perhaps TRBD1 (7 bases). Trimming stripped 2 bases from V and 4 bases from J, with 9 bases between. CDR3 length: 14 residues. The V gene's germline CDR1 is LNHNV and CDR2 YYDKDF (reference sequence). CDR3 sequence (DNA): TGTGCCACCAGCAGACAGGGGGGATACAATGAGCAGTTCTTC. This encodes CATSRQGGYNEQFF.

As concerns this clone: A much larger clone differs from this one at a single base, so this may be a read error. The genes are TRBV5-4 and TRBJ1-2, with D possibly being TRBD1 (6 bases). Trimming cost V 4 bases and J 2 bases, with 9 bases left between them. CDR1 is SGHNT, CDR2 YYREEE, per germline (reference sequence). The CDR3 consists of 13 residues. The CDR3: CASSPTGNYGYTF. The CDR3 DNA is TGTGCCAGCAGCCCCACAGGGAACTATGGCTACACCTTC.

J is TRBJ2-5 and V is TRBV5-4, with 14 bases fitting TRBD2. The CDR3 runs 17 residues. The trim removed 4 bases at V and 5 bases at J, leaving 10 bases unmatched. Germline V gives CDR1 SGHNT, CDR2 YYREEE (reference sequence). For the CDR3, the DNA is TGTGCCAGCAGCCCGGGGACTAGCGGGAGAATTCTTGAGACCCAGTACTTC. Its translation is CASSPGTSGRILETQYF.

The V gene is TRBV5-6, the J gene TRBJ2-5; D remains ambiguous. V was clipped by 1 base and J by 4 bases, with 2 bases between them. CDR3 length: 11 amino acids. CDR1 SGHDT and CDR2 YYEEEE come from the germline V gene. CDR3 bases: TGTGCCAGCAGCTTGCGAGAGACCCAGTACTTC. Translated, it gives CASSLRETQYF.

The chain employs TRBV2 and TRBJ1-6; 7 nucleotides match TRBD1. The CDR3 runs 15 residues. The V and J ends lost 7 bases and 10 bases, in that order; junction bases with no gene match: 13. The germline gives CDR1 SNHLY, CDR2 FYNNEI. CDR3 sequence (DNA): TGTGCCAGCAAACCGGGACAGCGGACGGGATCACCCCTCCACTTT. Translation gives CASKPGQRTGSPLHF. Full variable domain (remainder filled in from reference TRBV2 and TRBJ1-6): EPEVTQTPSHQVTQMGQEVILRCVPISNHLYFYWYRQILGQKVEFLVSFYNNEISEKSEIFDDQFSVERPDGSNFTLKIRSTKLEDSAMYFCASKPGQRTGSPLHFGNGTRLTVT.